This entry describes one T cell receptor (beta chain). This receptor's antigen is unknown. No base quality values were provided; no much bigger clone lies one nucleotide off. Whole blood was collected in K2EDTA tubes by collaborating institutions according to the institutions' own protocols. For TCRbeta analysis, collaborators shipped samples as frozen whole blood, isolated PBMCs, or DNA extracted from either of those sample types. This sample is drawn from a study of blood T cell repertoires in COVID-19 (dated by TCRdb to 2020 to 2021). Background on the whole study: Samples covering the acute and convalescent phases of COVID-19 were provided by collaborators in the United States, Italy and Spain. Deeply sampled blood TCRbeta repertoires from subjects exposed to, actively infected with, or recovered from COVID-19 were included in the dataset. The sample metadata nearly always contained a de-identified subject ID, COVID-19 status, age in years and sex. The samples were drawn from the first 160 participants of the ongoing ImmuneRACE study and from 1,254 subjects provided by 6 global collaborators. Where HLA class I and class II types were available, the types were taken from metadata supplied by the sample provider, not from assay-based typing. The repertoires were released in a freely available public database intended as a resource for research on the immune response to SARS-CoV-2. The prospective study material was composed of cDNA or gDNA derived from T cells, B-cell-depleted T cells, or PBMCs. Study-wide conclusions, independent of this receptor: Clinical and demographic metadata were provided uncurated, with the amount varying by source and participant.

TCRbeta CDR3 regions were amplified from genomic DNA using the immunoSEQ Assay, a bias-controlled multiplex PCR. As for the authors' bioinformatics: The number of nucleated cells in each sample was estimated by amplification of reference gene primers within the assay. Sequence reads were collapsed and filtered to measure the absolute abundance of every unique TCRbeta CDR3 rearrangement. For each sample, productive Simpson clonality was calculated by taking the square root of Simpson's diversity index across productive rearrangements. TCRdb mirrors the immuneACCESS table, restricted to in-frame sequences. Some clones are absent from its copies; in checked studies, under half trace to an unresolved V gene, and the reason for the others is unknown. Clonal size and the V and J genes are those of that table, whereas D and trimming came from the DNA. In this sample the table shows around 170,000 clones, roughly 80% of which occur a single time. The ten largest clonotypes hold roughly 14% of the sample.

CDR1 and CDR2 (MNHEY, SVGAGI) derive from the germline V gene. Reading from cysteine to phenylalanine, the CDR3 counts 15 amino acids. Only the CDR3 region is kept as DNA, spanning 45 bases read in frame from base 1. The germline V end is reduced by 2 bases and the J end by 4 bases; junction bases left unmatched: 4. This receptor was obtained from a man in his thirties or forties with active or convalescent COVID-19. Recombination connected TRBV6-5 to TRBJ1-3; 8 of the junction bases match TRBD1. The specimen sequenced was peripheral blood. CDR3 protein: CASSYTGQGGNTIYF. The DNA sequence is as follows: TGTGCCAGCAGTTACACCGGACAGGGCGGAAACACCATATATTTT.